The 23 T cell receptor beta chains below come from one sample, sequenced in a study of long-term antiretroviral therapy in people with HIV. The assay used was immunoSEQ (version v3.0), run at survey level. Assay used: immunoSEQ multiplex PCR; TCRdb lists only in-frame clones, some missing. Of 14,000 or so clones in the sample, just under 85% are singletons; the top ten hold 18%. This material consisted of unsorted PBMCs, taken just before starting antiretroviral therapy. The receptors shown here come from a man aged 35 to 55 with HIV.

The genes are TRBV7-2 and TRBJ1-1; D gene ambiguous. The V end lost 2 bases, the J end lost 1 base, and 11 bases lay between the germline ends. The germline V gene has CDR1 SGHTA and CDR2 FQGNSA. This CDR3 comprises 15 residues. CDR3 residues: CASSLIPWGNTEAFF. Written as DNA, the CDR3 is TGTGCCAGCAGCTTAATCCCCTGGGGGAACACTGAAGCTTTCTTT.

This clone appeared a few times. The chain joins TRBV7-9 to TRBJ1-5; 9 nucleotides align to TRBD1. The germline V gene encodes CDR1 SEHNR and CDR2 FQNEAQ (reference sequence). The CDR3 has 17 residues. With 1 base clipped from V and 2 bases from J, the junction kept 6 bases outside the gene matches. The DNA for the CDR3 is TGTGCCAGCAGCTTAGAACAGGGGGCTAGAGGCAATCAGCCCCAGCATTTT. This encodes CASSLEQGARGNQPQHF.

As DNA, the CDR3 is TGCGCCAGCAGCTTGGGCAGCCAGCCCGCAGCTTTCTTT. As protein: CASSLGSQPAAFF. The chain is built from TRBV5-1 and TRBJ1-1; no reliable D call. The CDR3 extends over 13 amino acids. Per germline, CDR1 SGHRS and CDR2 YFSETQ. The germline V and J ends were trimmed by 0 bases and 10 bases, with 13 bases remaining between them.

V usage is TRBV6-5 and J usage is TRBJ1-6; D unresolved. The germline CDR1 and CDR2 sequences are MNHEY and SVGAGI. V shed 0 bases and J shed 4 bases, with 4 bases lying between them. The CDR3 runs to 14 residues. The CDR3 is CASSYSDYNSPLHF. The CDR3 nucleotides are TGTGCCAGCAGTTACTCAGATTATAATTCACCCCTCCACTTT.

This clone was seen just once. The chain uses TRBV27 and TRBJ1-1; D call uncertain. With 6 bases removed from V and 2 bases from J, the gap between germline ends came to 4 bases. The CDR3 has 11 residues. Germline CDR1 MNHEY, CDR2 SMNVEV (reference sequence). The DNA of the CDR3 is TGTGCCAGCAGCGGAAACACTGAAGCTTTCTTT. Encoded protein: CASSGNTEAFF.

This CDR3 reads CASSPEDQRWYEQYF. In nucleotides, the CDR3 is TGCGCCAGCAGCCCGGAGGACCAGCGGTGGTACGAGCAGTACTTC. The V gene is TRBV5-1, the J gene TRBJ2-7; D perhaps matches TRBD2 (5 bases). V lost 4 bases to trimming and J lost 4 bases, with 18 bases between them. Per the germline V gene, CDR1 is SGHRS and CDR2 is YFSETQ. This CDR3 contains 15 residues.

The CDR3 coding sequence is TGTGCCAGCAGCTTAGCGGGAGGAACCAACACCGGGGAGCTGTTTTTT. It translates to CASSLAGGTNTGELFF. V and J are TRBV7-6 and TRBJ2-2; D might be TRBD2 (6 bases). The CDR3 runs 16 residues. Deletions cut 0 bases from V and 2 bases from J, with 10 bases between. In germline, CDR1 is SGHVS, CDR2 FNYEAQ.

The chain combines TRBV13 with TRBJ1-1; D is ambiguous. The CDR3 covers 11 residues. Trimming removed 8 bases from V and 8 bases from J, with 12 bases in between. The germline V gene encodes CDR1 PRHDT and CDR2 FYEKMQ (reference sequence). The CDR3 DNA sequence: TGTGCCAGCCAAAACCCAGAAGAAGCTTTCTTT. Translating gives CASQNPEEAFF.

This clone was seen just once. The genes are TRBV4-2 and TRBJ2-1; 9 bases fit TRBD2. With V trimmed by 0 bases and J by 3 bases, 6 bases remained unmatched. The CDR3 is 17 residues long. The germline V gene encodes CDR1 LGHNA and CDR2 YNFKEQ. CDR3 sequence: CASSQDGASGVYNEQFF. CDR3 sequence (DNA): TGTGCCAGCAGCCAAGATGGGGCTAGCGGGGTCTACAATGAGCAGTTCTTC.

The chain is built from TRBV6-6 and TRBJ2-7; no clear D. Trimming pared 0 bases from V and 2 bases from J, leaving 14 bases between. This CDR3 spans 16 amino acids. Germline-derived CDR1 and CDR2 are MNHNY and SVGAGI (reference sequence). The CDR3 loop is CASSYSPGSATYEQYF. As DNA, the CDR3 is TGTGCCAGCAGTTACTCCCCTGGCAGCGCGACCTACGAGCAGTACTTC.

This chain links TRBV5-6 with TRBJ1-3, with no clear D. The CDR3 totals 15 residues. V was pared by 4 bases and J by 4 bases, with 15 bases between. Germline V gene lookup returns CDR1 SGHDT and CDR2 YYEEEE. CDR3: CASSPRAPGGNTIYF. CDR3 DNA: TGTGCCAGCAGCCCCCGGGCCCCGGGAGGAAACACCATATATTTT.

The chain employs TRBV11-3 and TRBJ1-1; perhaps TRBD1 as D (5 bases). The CDR3 is 13 amino acids. The V end lost 5 bases, the J end lost 4 bases, and 11 bases lay between the germline ends. In germline, CDR1 is SGHNT, CDR2 YENEEA. The CDR3 coding sequence is TGTGCCAGCAGCCTGCCGGGGGGCACTGAAGCTTTCTTT. Translating gives CASSLPGGTEAFF.

The chain recombines TRBV6-1 with TRBJ2-3; D not certain. The CDR3 length is 12 residues. The V end lost 1 base, the J end lost 4 bases, and 3 bases lay between the germline ends. Germline CDR1 is MNHNS and CDR2 is SASEGT. CDR3 sequence (DNA): TGTGCCAGCAGTGAAGTACCAGATACGCAGTATTTT. It specifies CASSEVPDTQYF.

CDR3 coding DNA: TGTGCCATCAGGACAGGGGGCGCGGTCGAGACCCAGTACTTC. This codes for CAIRTGGAVETQYF. The chain carries TRBV10-3 and TRBJ2-5; 10 nucleotides match TRBD1. J was trimmed by 5 bases and V by 6 bases; bases with no gene match: 6. Germline V CDR1 and CDR2: ENHRY, SYGVKD. The length of the CDR3 is 14 residues.

CDR3: CASSSGQGAAEQYF. DNA for the CDR3: TGTGCCAGCAGTTCAGGACAGGGGGCAGCCGAGCAGTACTTC. The rearrangement links TRBV27 to TRBJ2-7, with 11 bases fitting TRBD1. CDR1 MNHEY and CDR2 SMNVEV come from the germline V gene (reference sequence). The CDR3 is 14 residues long. The V gene end was trimmed by 4 bases and the J gene end by 6 bases; junction bases not matched to a gene: 5.

The chain joins TRBV7-8 to TRBJ2-7; D uncertain. This CDR3 has 11 amino acids. V was shortened by 2 bases and J by 7 bases, with 6 bases between the two germline ends. CDR1 and CDR2 (germline): SGHVS, FQNEAQ. The CDR3 DNA follows: TGTGCCAGCAGCTTAACTTGGGAGCAGTACTTC. Translated, it gives CASSLTWEQYF.

The genes are TRBV18 and TRBJ2-5; no firm D call. Trimming removed 3 bases at V and 5 bases at J, with 10 bases between. The CDR3 runs to 13 residues. The V gene's germline CDR1 is KGHSH and CDR2 LQKENI. CDR3 loop: CASSPMDGETQYF. CDR3 DNA: TGTGCCAGCTCACCTATGGACGGGGAGACCCAGTACTTC.

J is TRBJ2-1 and V is TRBV5-1, with 15 bases identical to TRBD2. The trim removed 1 base at V and 0 bases at J, leaving 14 bases unmatched. CDR3 length: 22 amino acids. The germline gives CDR1 SGHRS, CDR2 YFSETQ. The CDR3 region has the DNA TGCGCCAGCAGCTTGACCCTAGGGACTAGCGGGGGGTCCAGGAGCTCCTACAATGAGCAGTTCTTC. Encoded protein: CASSLTLGTSGGSRSSYNEQFF.

The J gene is TRBJ2-6, the V gene TRBV11-3; the match to TRBD2 covers 11 bases. V lost 2 bases, J lost 0 bases, and 3 bases stayed unmatched. There are 18 residues in the CDR3. Germline CDR1 and CDR2: SGHNT and YENEEA. CDR3 coding DNA: TGTGCCAGCAGCTTAATACTAGCGGGAGCCTCTGGGGCCAACGTCCTGACTTTC. Its translation: CASSLILAGASGANVLTF.

V and J are TRBV15 and TRBJ2-3; no reliable D call. This CDR3 region has 12 residues. CDR1 is LNHNV and CDR2 is YYDKDF in the germline V gene (reference sequence). V was clipped by 0 bases and J by 5 bases, with 3 bases between them. In DNA, the CDR3 is TGTGCCACCAGCAGAGACCAAGATACGCAGTATTTT. It is translated as CATSRDQDTQYF.

This clone was recorded only once. This chain connects TRBV6-6 to TRBJ2-1; a weak D match, TRBD1 (5 bases). The length of the CDR3 is 16 residues. The V gene's germline CDR1 is MNHNY and CDR2 SVGAGI (reference sequence). With 5 bases removed from V and 2 bases from J, the gap between germline ends came to 16 bases. CDR3 nucleotides: TGTGCCAGCAGTCGCGAGACAGCTCCTCCCTACAATGAGCAGTTCTTC. Translation gives CASSRETAPPYNEQFF.

This chain joins TRBV5-1 and TRBJ1-5, with D uncertain. V gave up 0 bases and J gave up 2 bases, with 9 bases separating them. Germline CDR1 is SGHRS and CDR2 is YFSETQ. The CDR3 loop spans 15 amino acids. The chain's CDR3 is CASSLGGNGNQPQHF. The DNA of the CDR3 is TGCGCCAGCAGCTTGGGGGGAAACGGCAATCAGCCCCAGCATTTT.

This clone has a single count. The CDR3 DNA is TGTGCCAGCAGTGAAAGAGGAGGTAGGACAGGGAAGAACACCGGGGAGCTGTTTTTT. It codes for CASSERGGRTGKNTGELFF. The chain couples TRBV6-1 to TRBJ2-2, with 8 bases identical to TRBD1. Trimming took 2 bases from V and 1 from J; bases not matched to a gene: 12. Germline CDR1 and CDR2: MNHNS and SASEGT. The CDR3 length is 19 residues.